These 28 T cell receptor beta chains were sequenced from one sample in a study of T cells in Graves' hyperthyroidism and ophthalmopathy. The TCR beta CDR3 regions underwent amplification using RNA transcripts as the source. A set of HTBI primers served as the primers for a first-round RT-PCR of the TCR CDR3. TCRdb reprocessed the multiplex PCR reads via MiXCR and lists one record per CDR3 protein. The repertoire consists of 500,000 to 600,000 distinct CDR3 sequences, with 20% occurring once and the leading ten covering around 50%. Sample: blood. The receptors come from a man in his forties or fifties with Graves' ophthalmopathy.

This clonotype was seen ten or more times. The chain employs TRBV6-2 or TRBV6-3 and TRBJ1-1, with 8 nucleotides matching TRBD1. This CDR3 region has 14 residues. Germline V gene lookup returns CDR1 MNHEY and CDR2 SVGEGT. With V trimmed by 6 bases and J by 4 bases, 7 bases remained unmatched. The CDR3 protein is CASRVTGVGTEAFF. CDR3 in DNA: TGTGCCAGCAGGGTGACAGGGGTTGGCACTGAAGCTTTCTTT.

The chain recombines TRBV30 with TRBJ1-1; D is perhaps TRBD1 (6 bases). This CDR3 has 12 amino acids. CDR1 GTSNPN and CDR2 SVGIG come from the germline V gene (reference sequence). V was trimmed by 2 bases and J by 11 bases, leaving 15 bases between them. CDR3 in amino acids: CAWSYGGTWAFF. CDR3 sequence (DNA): TGTGCCTGGAGTTACGGTGGGACATGGGCTTTCTTT.

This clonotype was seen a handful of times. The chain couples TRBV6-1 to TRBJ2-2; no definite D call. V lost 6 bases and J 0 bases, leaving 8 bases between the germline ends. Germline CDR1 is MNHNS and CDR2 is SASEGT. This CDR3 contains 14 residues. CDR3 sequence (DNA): TGTGCCAGCAGACAGCTACCGAACACCGGGGAGCTGTTTTTT. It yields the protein CASRQLPNTGELFF.

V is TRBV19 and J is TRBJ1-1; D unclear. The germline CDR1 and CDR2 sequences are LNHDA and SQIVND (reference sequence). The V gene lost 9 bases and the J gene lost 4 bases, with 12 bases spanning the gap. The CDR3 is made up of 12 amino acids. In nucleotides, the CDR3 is TGTGCCAGCAAACAGAGGACCACTGAAGCTTTCTTT. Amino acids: CASKQRTTEAFF. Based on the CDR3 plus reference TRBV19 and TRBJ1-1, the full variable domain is DGGITQSPKYLFRKEGQNVTLSCEQNLNHDAMYWYRQDPGQGLRLIYYSQIVNDFQKGDIAEGYSVSREKKESFPLTVTSAQKNPTAFYLCASKQRTTEAFFGQGTRLTVV.

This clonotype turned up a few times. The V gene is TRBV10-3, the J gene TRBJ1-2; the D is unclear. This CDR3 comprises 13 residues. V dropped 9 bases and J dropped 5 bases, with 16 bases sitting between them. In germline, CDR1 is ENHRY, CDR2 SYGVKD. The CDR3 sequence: CAITSDAAYGYTF. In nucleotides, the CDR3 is TGTGCCATTACAAGCGACGCCGCTTATGGCTACACCTTC.

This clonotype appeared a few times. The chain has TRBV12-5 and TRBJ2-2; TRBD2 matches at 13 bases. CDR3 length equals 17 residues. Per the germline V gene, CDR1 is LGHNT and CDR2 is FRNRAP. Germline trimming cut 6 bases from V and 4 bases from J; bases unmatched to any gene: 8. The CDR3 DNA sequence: TGTGCTAGTGGAGTACTAGCGGGAGGGCCGGGCACCGGGGAGCTGTTTTTT. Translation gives CASGVLAGGPGTGELFF.

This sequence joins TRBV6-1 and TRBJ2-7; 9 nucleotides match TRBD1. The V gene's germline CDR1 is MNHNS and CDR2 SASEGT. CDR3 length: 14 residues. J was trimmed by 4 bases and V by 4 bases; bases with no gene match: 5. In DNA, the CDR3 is TGTGCCAGCAGTGGGCTCGGACAGGGGTACGAGCAGTACTTC. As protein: CASSGLGQGYEQYF.

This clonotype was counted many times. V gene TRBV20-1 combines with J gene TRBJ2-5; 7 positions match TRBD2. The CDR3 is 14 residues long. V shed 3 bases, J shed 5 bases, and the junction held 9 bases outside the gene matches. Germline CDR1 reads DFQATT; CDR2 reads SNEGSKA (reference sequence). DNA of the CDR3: TGCAGTGCTAGCGGGAGGCCGACTTGGGAGACCCAGTACTTC. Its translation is CSASGRPTWETQYF.

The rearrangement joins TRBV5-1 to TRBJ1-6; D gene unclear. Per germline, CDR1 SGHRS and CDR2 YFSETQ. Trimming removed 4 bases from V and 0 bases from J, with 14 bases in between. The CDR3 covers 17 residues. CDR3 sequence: CASSLTFASSYNSPLHF. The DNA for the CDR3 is TGCGCCAGCAGCCTGACCTTCGCGAGCTCCTATAATTCACCCCTCCACTTT.

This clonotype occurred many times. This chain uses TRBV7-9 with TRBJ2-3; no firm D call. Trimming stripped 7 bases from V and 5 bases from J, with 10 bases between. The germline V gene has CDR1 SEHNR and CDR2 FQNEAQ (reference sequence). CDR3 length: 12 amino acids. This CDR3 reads CASTPGKDTQYF. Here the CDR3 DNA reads TGTGCCAGCACCCCAGGCAAAGATACGCAGTATTTT. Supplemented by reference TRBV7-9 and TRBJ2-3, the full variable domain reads DTGVSQNPRHKITKRGQNVTFRCDPISEHNRLYWYRQTLGQGPEFLTYFQNEAQLEKSRLLSDRFSAERPKGSFSTLEIQRTEQGDSAMYLCASTPGKDTQYFGPGTRLTVL.

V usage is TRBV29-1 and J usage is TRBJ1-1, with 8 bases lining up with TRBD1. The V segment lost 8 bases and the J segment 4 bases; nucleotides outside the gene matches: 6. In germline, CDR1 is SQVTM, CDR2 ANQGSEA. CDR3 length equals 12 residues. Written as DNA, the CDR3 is TGCAGCTCGGACAGGGATGGCACTGAAGCTTTCTTT. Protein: CSSDRDGTEAFF.

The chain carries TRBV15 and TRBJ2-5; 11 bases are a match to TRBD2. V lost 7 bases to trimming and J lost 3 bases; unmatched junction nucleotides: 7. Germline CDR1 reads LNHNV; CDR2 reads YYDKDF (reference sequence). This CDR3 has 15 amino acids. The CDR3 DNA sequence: TGTGCCACCACCAGGGGACTAGCGGTGGAAGAGACCCAGTACTTC. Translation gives CATTRGLAVEETQYF. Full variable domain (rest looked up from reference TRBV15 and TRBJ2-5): DAMVIQNPRYQVTQFGKPVTLSCSQTLNHNVMYWYQQKSSQAPKLLFHYYDKDFNNEADTPDNFQSRRPNTSFCFLDIRSPGLGDTAMYLCATTRGLAVEETQYFGPGTRLLVL.

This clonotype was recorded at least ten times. The CDR3 reads CASLGVAGVNEQFF. DNA of the CDR3: TGTGCCAGTCTCGGGGTAGCGGGAGTCAATGAGCAGTTCTTC. The rearrangement links TRBV18 to TRBJ2-1; 9 bases agree with TRBD2. This CDR3 region has 14 residues. Germline assignment: CDR1 KGHSH and CDR2 LQKENI. J was trimmed by 6 bases and V by 9 bases; bases with no gene match: 9.

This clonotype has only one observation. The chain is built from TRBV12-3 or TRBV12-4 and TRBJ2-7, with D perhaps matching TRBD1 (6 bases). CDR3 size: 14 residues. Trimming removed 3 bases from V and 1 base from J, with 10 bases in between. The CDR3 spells CASSFWTDSYEQYF. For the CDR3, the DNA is TGTGCCAGCAGTTTTTGGACAGATTCCTACGAGCAGTACTTC.

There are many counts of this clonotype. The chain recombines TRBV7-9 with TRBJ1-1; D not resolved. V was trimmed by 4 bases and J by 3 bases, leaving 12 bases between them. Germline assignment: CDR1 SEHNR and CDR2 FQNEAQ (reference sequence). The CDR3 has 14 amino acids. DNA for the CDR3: TGTGCCAGCAGCTCCGAATACACATACACTGAAGCTTTCTTT. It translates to CASSSEYTYTEAFF.

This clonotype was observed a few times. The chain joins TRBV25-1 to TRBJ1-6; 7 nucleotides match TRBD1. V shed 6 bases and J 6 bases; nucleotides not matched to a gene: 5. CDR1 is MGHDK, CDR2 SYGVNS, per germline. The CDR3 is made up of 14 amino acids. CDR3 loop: CASSEDRRNSPLHF. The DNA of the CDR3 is TGTGCCAGCAGCGAGGACAGGCGTAATTCACCCCTCCACTTT.

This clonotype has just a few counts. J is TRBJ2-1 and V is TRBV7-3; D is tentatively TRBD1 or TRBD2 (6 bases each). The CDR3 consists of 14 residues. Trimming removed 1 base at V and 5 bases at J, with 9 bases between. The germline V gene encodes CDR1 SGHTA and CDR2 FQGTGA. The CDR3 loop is CASSLRGANNEQFF. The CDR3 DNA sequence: TGTGCCAGCAGCTTAAGGGGGGCGAACAATGAGCAGTTCTTC.

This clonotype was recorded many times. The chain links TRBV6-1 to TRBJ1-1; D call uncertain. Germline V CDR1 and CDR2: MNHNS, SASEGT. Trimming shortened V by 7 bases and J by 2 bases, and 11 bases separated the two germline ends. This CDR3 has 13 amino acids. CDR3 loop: CASTLHGNTEAFF. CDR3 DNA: TGTGCCAGCACCCTCCACGGCAACACTGAAGCTTTCTTT.

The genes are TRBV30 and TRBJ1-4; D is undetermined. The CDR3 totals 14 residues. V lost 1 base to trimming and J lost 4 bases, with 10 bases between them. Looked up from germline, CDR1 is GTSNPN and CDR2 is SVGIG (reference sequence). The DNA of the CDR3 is TGTGCCTGGAGTGGAGCACCCGATAATGAAAAACTGTTTTTT. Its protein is CAWSGAPDNEKLFF.

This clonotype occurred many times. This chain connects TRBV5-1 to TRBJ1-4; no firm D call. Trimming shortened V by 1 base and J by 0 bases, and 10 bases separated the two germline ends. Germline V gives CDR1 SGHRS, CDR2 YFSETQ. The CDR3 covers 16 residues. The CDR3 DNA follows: TGCGCCAGCAGCTTGACGGGCGTTGCAACTAATGAAAAACTGTTTTTT. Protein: CASSLTGVATNEKLFF.

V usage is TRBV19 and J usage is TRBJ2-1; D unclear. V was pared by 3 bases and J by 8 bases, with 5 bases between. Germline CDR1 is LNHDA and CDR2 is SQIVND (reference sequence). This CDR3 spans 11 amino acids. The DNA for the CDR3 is TGTGCCAGTAGTATGGCGTATGAGCAGTTCTTC. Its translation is CASSMAYEQFF.

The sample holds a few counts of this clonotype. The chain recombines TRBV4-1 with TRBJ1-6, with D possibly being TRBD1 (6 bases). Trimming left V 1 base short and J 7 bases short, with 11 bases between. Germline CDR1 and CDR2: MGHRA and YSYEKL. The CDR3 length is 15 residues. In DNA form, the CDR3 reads TGCGCCAGCAGCCAAGGACAGGAGGCGAATTCACCCCTCCACTTT. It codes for CASSQGQEANSPLHF.

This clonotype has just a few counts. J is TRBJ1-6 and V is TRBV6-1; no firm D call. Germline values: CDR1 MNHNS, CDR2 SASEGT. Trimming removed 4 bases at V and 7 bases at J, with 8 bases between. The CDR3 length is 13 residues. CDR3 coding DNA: TGTGCCAGCAGTGCTTCAGTAAATTCACCCCTCCACTTT. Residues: CASSASVNSPLHF.

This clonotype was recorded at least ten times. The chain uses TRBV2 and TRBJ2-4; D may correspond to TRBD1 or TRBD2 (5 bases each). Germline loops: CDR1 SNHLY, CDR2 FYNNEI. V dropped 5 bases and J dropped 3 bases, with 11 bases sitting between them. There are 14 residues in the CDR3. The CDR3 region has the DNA TGTGCCAGCAGTCCCCGGGGCGGCAAAAACATTCAGTACTTC. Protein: CASSPRGGKNIQYF.

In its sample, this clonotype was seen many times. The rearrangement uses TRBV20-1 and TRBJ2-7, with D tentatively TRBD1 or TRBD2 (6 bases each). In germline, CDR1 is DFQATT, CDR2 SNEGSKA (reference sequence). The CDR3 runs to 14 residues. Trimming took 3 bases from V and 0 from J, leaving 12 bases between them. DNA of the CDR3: TGCAGTGCTAGGGGGGGCCTGAGCTCCTACGAGCAGTACTTC. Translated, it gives CSARGGLSSYEQYF.

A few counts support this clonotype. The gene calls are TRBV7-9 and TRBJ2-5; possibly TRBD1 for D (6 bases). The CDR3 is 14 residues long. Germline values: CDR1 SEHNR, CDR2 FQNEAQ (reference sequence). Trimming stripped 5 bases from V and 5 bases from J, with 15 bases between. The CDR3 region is CASSVQQGRETQYF. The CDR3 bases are TGTGCCAGCAGCGTCCAACAGGGACGGGAGACCCAGTACTTC.

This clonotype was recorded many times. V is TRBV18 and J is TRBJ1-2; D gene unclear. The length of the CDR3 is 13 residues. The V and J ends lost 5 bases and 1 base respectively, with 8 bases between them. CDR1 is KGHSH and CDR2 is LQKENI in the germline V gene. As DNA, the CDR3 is TGTGCCAGCTCATCTGGGGATAACTATGGCTACACCTTC. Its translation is CASSSGDNYGYTF.

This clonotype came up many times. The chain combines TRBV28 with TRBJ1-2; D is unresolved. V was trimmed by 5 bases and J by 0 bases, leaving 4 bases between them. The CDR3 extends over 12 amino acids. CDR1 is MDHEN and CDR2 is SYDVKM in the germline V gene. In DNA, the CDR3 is TGTGCCAGCAGTGACACTAACTATGGCTACACCTTC. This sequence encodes CASSDTNYGYTF.